The 18 T cell receptor beta chains listed next were all sequenced from one sample in a study of blood T cell repertoires in COVID-19. Produced via immunoSEQ multiplex PCR; TCRdb's table is partial and in-frame only. This sample has under 300,000 clones; 84% occur once, and the top ten carry 1.5% to 1.9%. Sequences were obtained from peripheral blood. These receptors were obtained from a woman in her 40s who had recovered from COVID-19.

The chain combines TRBV19 with TRBJ2-3; possible D gene TRBD2, 7 bases. The CDR3 is 14 residues long. Germline CDR1 LNHDA, CDR2 SQIVND (reference sequence). The V end lost 10 bases, the J end lost 4 bases, and 18 bases lay between the germline ends. The CDR3 spells CATQPGGLADTQYF. The CDR3 nucleotides are TGTGCCACACAACCCGGGGGGCTGGCAGATACGCAGTATTTT.

The V gene is TRBV4-1, the J gene TRBJ2-5; D unclear. In germline, CDR1 is MGHRA, CDR2 YSYEKL. Trimming left V 4 bases short and J 4 bases short, with 28 bases between. The CDR3 is 19 amino acids. CDR3 sequence: CASSPYSYSLGSRLETQYF. The CDR3 bases are TGCGCCAGCAGCCCCTACTCTTACTCGTTGGGTTCTAGATTAGAGACCCAGTACTTC.

This clone occurred a few times. The chain links TRBV10-2 to TRBJ2-7; 7 nucleotides align to TRBD1. The CDR3 runs to 16 residues. CDR1 is WSHSY and CDR2 is SAAADI in the germline V gene. J was trimmed by 7 bases and V by 4 bases; bases with no gene match: 16. CDR3 amino acids: CASSVIRDRPVGEQYF. For the CDR3, the DNA is TGCGCCAGCAGTGTAATCAGGGACAGACCTGTGGGGGAGCAGTACTTC.

In DNA form, the CDR3 reads TGTGCCAGCAGCTTAGGGGCGTTCGGTTTTCATGAGCAGTTCTTC. Its protein is CASSLGAFGFHEQFF. V and J are TRBV5-4 and TRBJ2-1; TRBD1 might be the D (5 bases). Trimming removed 2 bases from V and 8 bases from J, with 17 bases in between. The V gene's germline CDR1 is SGHNT and CDR2 YYREEE (reference sequence). This CDR3 has 15 residues.

This chain links TRBV5-1 with TRBJ2-2, with 14 bases identical to TRBD2. CDR3 length: 18 residues. CDR1 and CDR2 from the germline V gene are SGHRS and YFSETQ. Losses at the gene ends were 0 bases for V and 4 bases for J; bases not matched to a gene: 5. The CDR3 sequence: CASSLGLAGGPGTGELFF. The CDR3 region has the DNA TGCGCCAGCAGCTTGGGACTAGCGGGGGGGCCCGGCACCGGGGAGCTGTTTTTT.

The chain has TRBV6-5 and TRBJ1-5, with D possibly matching TRBD1 (6 bases). CDR3 length: 13 residues. With 7 bases removed from V and 7 bases from J, the gap between germline ends came to 14 bases. Looked up from germline, CDR1 is MNHEY and CDR2 is SVGAGI. CDR3 bases: TGTGCCAGCAAGCCAGGGGCGCTCCAGCCCCAGCATTTT. Amino acids: CASKPGALQPQHF.

The chain is built from TRBV24-1 and TRBJ2-2; 7 bases align to TRBD1. The CDR3 runs 16 residues. V gave up 3 bases and J gave up 7 bases; unmatched junction bases: 10. CDR1 KGHDR and CDR2 SFDVKD come from the germline V gene. The DNA for the CDR3 is TGTGCCACCAGTGATCCTACAGGGGACAAGGTCGGGGAGCTGTTTTTT. This codes for CATSDPTGDKVGELFF.

This clone has just one count. V is TRBV6-1 and J is TRBJ2-3; TRBD2 aligns across 8 bases. This CDR3 contains 13 residues. V dropped 11 bases and J dropped 5; count of bases not matched to a gene: 9. CDR1 is MNHNS and CDR2 is SASEGT in the germline V gene. The CDR3, as DNA: TGTGCCGCCAACAGCGGGGGAAGAGATACGCAGTATTTT. Encoded protein: CAANSGGRDTQYF.

The V gene is TRBV9, the J gene TRBJ2-3, with D possibly TRBD1 on 6 matching bases. The CDR3 has 14 residues. V lost 3 bases, J lost 5 bases, and 13 bases lay in between. Germline loops: CDR1 SGDLS, CDR2 YYNGEE. CDR3 DNA sequence: TGTGCCAGCAGCGGGGGGCCGACGGTAGATACGCAGTATTTT. Translation gives CASSGGPTVDTQYF.

The chain couples TRBV6-5 to TRBJ1-1; possible D gene TRBD1, 5 bases. With 2 bases removed from V and 4 bases from J, the gap between germline ends came to 11 bases. This CDR3 contains 14 residues. Germline CDR1 is MNHEY and CDR2 is SVGAGI. CDR3: CASSYGGGGTEAFF. Written as DNA, the CDR3 is TGTGCCAGCAGTTACGGGGGGGGAGGCACTGAAGCTTTCTTT.

The chain has TRBV5-4 and TRBJ2-1, with 11 bases fitting TRBD1. The V segment lost 3 bases and the J segment 8 bases; nucleotides outside the gene matches: 1. The CDR3 is 13 residues long. The V gene's germline CDR1 is SGHNT and CDR2 YYREEE (reference sequence). The CDR3 bases are TGTGCCAGCAGCTGGGGACAGGGGGATGAGCAGTTCTTC. Translation gives CASSWGQGDEQFF.

The chain employs TRBV2 and TRBJ1-5; D may be TRBD1 (6 bases). V was trimmed by 7 bases and J by 4 bases, leaving 11 bases between them. Germline V gives CDR1 SNHLY, CDR2 FYNNEI. CDR3 length: 13 residues. CDR3 nucleotide sequence: TGTGCCAGCATAAGGGACACTAATCAGCCCCAGCATTTT. The encoded protein is CASIRDTNQPQHF.

The DNA of the CDR3 is TGTGCCAGCAGCTACAGGACTAGTACCAATGAGCAGTTCTTC. The encoded protein is CASSYRTSTNEQFF. The chain combines TRBV11-3 with TRBJ2-1; 7 bases are shared with TRBD2. J lost 6 bases, V lost 4 bases, and 6 bases had no gene match. The germline V gene encodes CDR1 SGHNT and CDR2 YENEEA. The CDR3 runs to 14 residues.

This clone has only one observation. The chain has TRBV5-1 and TRBJ1-1, with D maybe TRBD1 (6 bases). Germline CDR1 and CDR2: SGHRS and YFSETQ. The CDR3 contains 13 residues. With 4 bases removed from V and 5 bases from J, the gap between germline ends came to 12 bases. The CDR3 sequence: CASSVSQGTEAFF. For the CDR3, the DNA is TGCGCCAGCAGCGTTTCACAGGGTACTGAAGCTTTCTTT. The full variable domain, its missing parts supplied by reference TRBV5-1 and TRBJ1-1, is KAGVTQTPRYLIKTRGQQVTLSCSPISGHRSVSWYQQTPGQGLQFLFEYFSETQRNKGNFPGRFSGRQFSNSRSEMNVSTLELGDSALYLCASSVSQGTEAFFGQGTRLTVV.

V is TRBV5-1 and J is TRBJ2-7, with 11 bases fitting TRBD1. This CDR3 region has 14 residues. The germline gives CDR1 SGHRS, CDR2 YFSETQ. V lost 0 bases and J lost 5; bases outside the gene matches: 1. CDR3 protein: CASSLGTGGDEQYF. The CDR3 DNA reads TGCGCCAGCAGCTTGGGGACAGGGGGCGACGAGCAGTACTTC.

This clone has ten or more counts. The CDR3 protein is CASSKRAGGNHYEQYF. The CDR3 coding sequence is TGTGCCAGCAGTAAGCGAGCGGGGGGGAACCATTACGAGCAGTACTTC. The rearrangement uses TRBV3-1 (or the pseudogene TRBV3-2) and TRBJ2-7; 10 bases are a match to TRBD2. Germline CDR1 reads LGHDT; CDR2 reads YNNKEL (reference sequence). The CDR3 runs to 16 residues. J gave up 4 bases and V 6 bases, and 12 bases lay outside the gene matches.

V gene TRBV6-4 combines with J gene TRBJ2-1; a weak D match, TRBD2 (5 bases). V was pared by 8 bases and J by 2 bases, with 13 bases between. The CDR3 sequence is 14 residues long. CDR1 MRHNA and CDR2 SNTAGT come from the germline V gene. CDR3 residues: CASGEQEPYNEQFF. For the CDR3, the DNA is TGTGCCAGCGGGGAGCAGGAGCCCTACAATGAGCAGTTCTTC.

The chain employs TRBV5-5 and TRBJ1-5; TRBD1 aligns across 8 bases. CDR3 length equals 14 residues. The junction had 11 bases not matched to a gene; V was cut back by 4 bases and J by 11 bases. Germline CDR1 SGHKS, CDR2 YYEKEE (reference sequence). The CDR3 nucleotides read TGTGCCAGCAGCCCCGGGACAGGACTCGTGACCCAGCATTTT. This gives the protein CASSPGTGLVTQHF.